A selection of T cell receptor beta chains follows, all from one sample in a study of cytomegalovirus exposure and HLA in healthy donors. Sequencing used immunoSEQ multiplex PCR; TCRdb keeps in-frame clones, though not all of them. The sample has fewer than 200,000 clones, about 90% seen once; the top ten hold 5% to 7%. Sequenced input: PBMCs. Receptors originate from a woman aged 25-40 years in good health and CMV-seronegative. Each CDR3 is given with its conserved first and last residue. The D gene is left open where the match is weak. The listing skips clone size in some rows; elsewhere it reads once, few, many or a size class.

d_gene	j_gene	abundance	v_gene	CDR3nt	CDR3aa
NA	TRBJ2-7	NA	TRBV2	TGTGCCAGCACGGCCTTGTCAGCGGGCTCCTACGAGCAGTACTTC	CASTALSAGSYEQYF
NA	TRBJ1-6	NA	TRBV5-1	TGCGCCAGCAGCCGCCAGGAGTATAATTCACCCCTCCACTTT	CASSRQEYNSPLHF
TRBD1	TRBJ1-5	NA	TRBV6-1	TGTGCCAGCAGTGCCTTGGACAGGGGGGTCGATCAGCCCCAGCATTTT	CASSALDRGVDQPQHF
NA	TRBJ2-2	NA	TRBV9	TGTGCCAGCAGCGTAGCAGCTAATTCGAACACCGGGGAGCTGTTTTTT	CASSVAANSNTGELFF
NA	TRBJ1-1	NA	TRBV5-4	TGTGCCAGCAGCCGAGGGGGGAACACTGAAGCTTTCTTT	CASSRGGNTEAFF
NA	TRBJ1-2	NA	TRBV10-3	TGTGCCATCAGTGCGGGGGTTGGCTACACCTTC	CAISAGVGYTF
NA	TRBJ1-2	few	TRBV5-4	TGTGCCAGCAGCCAGGGCCGTATCTATGGCTACACCTTC	CASSQGRIYGYTF
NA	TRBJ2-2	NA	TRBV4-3	TGCGCCAGCAGCCGCACGACACACACCGGGGAGCTGTTTTTT	CASSRTTHTGELFF
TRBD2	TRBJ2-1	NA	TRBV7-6	TGTGCCAGCAGCTCCGGGACTAGCGGGGGGGCCAAGTTCTTC	CASSSGTSGGAKFF
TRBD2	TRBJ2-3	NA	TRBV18	TGTGCCAGCTCACCAGCGAGGCCGGGGGGGTACACAGATACGCAGTATTTT	CASSPARPGGYTDTQYF
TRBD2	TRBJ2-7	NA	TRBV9	TGTGCCAGCAGCCTAGCGGGGGGAACCTACGAGCAGTACTTC	CASSLAGGTYEQYF
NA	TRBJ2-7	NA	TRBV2	TGTGCCAGCAGTGAAAGTCCGCTCTACTACGAGCAGTACTTC	CASSESPLYYEQYF
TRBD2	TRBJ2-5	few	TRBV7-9	TGTGCCAGCAGCTTGGGACTAGCGCAAGAGACCCAGTACTTC	CASSLGLAQETQYF
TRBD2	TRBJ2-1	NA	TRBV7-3	TGTGCCAGCAGCACTGGACTAGCGGGGGGCTCCTACAATGAGCAGTTCTTC	CASSTGLAGGSYNEQFF
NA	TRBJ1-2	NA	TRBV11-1	TGTGCCAGCAGCTTCGACAAAGGGTATGGCTACACCTTC	CASSFDKGYGYTF
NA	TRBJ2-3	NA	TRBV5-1	TGCGCCAGCAGCTTGGGTAGCACAGATACGCAGTATTTT	CASSLGSTDTQYF
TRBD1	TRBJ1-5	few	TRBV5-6	TGTGCCAGCAGCACCGGACAGGGCGGTCAGCCCCAGCATTTT	CASSTGQGGQPQHF
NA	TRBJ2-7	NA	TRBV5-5	TGTGCCAGCAGCTTATCGCAGGGTGCGGGCTACGAGCAGTACTTC	CASSLSQGAGYEQYF
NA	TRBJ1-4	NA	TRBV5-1	TGCGCCAGCAGCCGACCCGGAGGGAGTGAAAAACTGTTTTTT	CASSRPGGSEKLFF
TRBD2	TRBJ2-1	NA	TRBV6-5	TGTGCCAGCAGTTACCAGCGGGAAAAGTTCAATGAGCAGTTCTTC	CASSYQREKFNEQFF
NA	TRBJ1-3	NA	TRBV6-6	TGTGCCAGCAGTCGCAGGGGAGATGGAAACACCATATATTTT	CASSRRGDGNTIYF
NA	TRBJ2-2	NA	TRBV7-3	TGTGCCAGCAGCTTAGAGTCGGGAGTGGGAACCGGGGAGCTGTTTTTT	CASSLESGVGTGELFF
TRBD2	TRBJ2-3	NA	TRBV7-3	TGTGCCAGCAGCCTCGGGACTAGCGGCACAGATACGCAGTATTTT	CASSLGTSGTDTQYF
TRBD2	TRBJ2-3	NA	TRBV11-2	TGTGCCAGCAGCTTAGCTAGCGGGGGGGCTGGGCAGTATTTT	CASSLASGGAGQYF
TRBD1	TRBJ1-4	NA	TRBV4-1	TGCGCCAGCAGCCAAGTAACAGGGGGCCTCGCAACTAATGAAAAACTGTTTTTT	CASSQVTGGLATNEKLFF
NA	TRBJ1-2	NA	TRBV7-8	TGTGCCAGCAGCTTGGTGATAGGGGTTTCCTATGGCTACACCTTC	CASSLVIGVSYGYTF
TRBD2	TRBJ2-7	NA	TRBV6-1	TGTGCCAGCAGTCCAGCGGGAGGCCCCTACGAGCAGTACTTC	CASSPAGGPYEQYF
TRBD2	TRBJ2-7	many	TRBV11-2	TGTGCCAGCAGCTTTCCAGCGGGAGTTATGTACGAGCAGTACTTC	CASSFPAGVMYEQYF
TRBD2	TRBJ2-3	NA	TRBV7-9	TGTGCCAGCAGCCCGGGAGGGTTCACAGATACGCAGTATTTT	CASSPGGFTDTQYF
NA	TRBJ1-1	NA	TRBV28	TGTGCCAGCAGTTGGGGGGGGAACACTGAAGCTTTCTTT	CASSWGGNTEAFF
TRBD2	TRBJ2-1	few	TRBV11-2	TGTGCCAGCAGCTTGGCCGGGACTAGCGGGAGGCCAAGCGAGGATGAGCAGTTCTTC	CASSLAGTSGRPSEDEQFF
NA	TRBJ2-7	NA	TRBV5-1	TGCGCCAGCAGCACTCTCCAGGGAGTAAGGGACGAGCAGTACTTC	CASSTLQGVRDEQYF
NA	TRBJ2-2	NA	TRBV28	TGTGCCAGCAAATGGCAGGGGGGCACCGGGGAGCTGTTTTTT	CASKWQGGTGELFF
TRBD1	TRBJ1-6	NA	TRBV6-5	TGTGCCAGCAGTTACCAAGCGACAGGGGTCAATTCACCCCTCCACTTT	CASSYQATGVNSPLHF
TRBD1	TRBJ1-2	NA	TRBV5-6	TGTGCCAGCAGCTGGGACAGGGCATCTGGCTACACCTTC	CASSWDRASGYTF
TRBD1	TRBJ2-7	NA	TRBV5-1	TGCGCCAGCAGCTCCCAACAGGGGTCCTACGAGCAGTACTTC	CASSSQQGSYEQYF
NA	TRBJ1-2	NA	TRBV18	TGTGCCAGCTCACCAACACAGGCCTCTAACTATGGCTACACCTTC	CASSPTQASNYGYTF
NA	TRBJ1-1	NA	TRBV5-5	TGTGCCAGCAGCTTGGCGATAGGGGAGATAGCTGAAGCTTTCTTT	CASSLAIGEIAEAFF
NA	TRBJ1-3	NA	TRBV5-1	TGCGCCAGCAGCTTGGAGGGAATTCAAAACACCATATATTTT	CASSLEGIQNTIYF
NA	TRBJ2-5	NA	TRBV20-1	TGCAGTGTCAGGGGCCAAGAGACCCAGTACTTC	CSVRGQETQYF
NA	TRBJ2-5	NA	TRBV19	TGTGCCAGTAGTATCGGGTTAGGTTACCAGGAGACCCAGTACTTC	CASSIGLGYQETQYF
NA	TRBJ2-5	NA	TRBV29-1	TGCAGCGTTGGGCGGGACACCGACGGGGAGACCCAGTACTTC	CSVGRDTDGETQYF
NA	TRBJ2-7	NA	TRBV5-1	TGCGCCAGCAGTCACCACGGACAGCCGCCCTACGAGCAGTACTTC	CASSHHGQPPYEQYF